This T cell receptor (beta chain) was obtained from a study of glioma-infiltrating T cells after dendritic cell vaccination. General observations from the study: No direct clonality-survival link was found; a diverse polyclonal response may matter.

Input was approximately 2 ug genomic DNA, or all available if less. Libraries were prepared by immunoSEQ multiplex PCR; TCRdb keeps only in-frame clonotypes and omits some of them. The table includes approximately 48,000 clones, 89% detected once. This clone was counted a single time. Its target is not known. Trimming cost V 2 bases and J 6 bases, with 17 bases left between them. Germline CDR1 SGHRS, CDR2 YFSETQ. The CDR3 length is 16 residues. The time point: after dendritic cell vaccination, including at tumor progression/relapse. The starting material was blood, obtained after dendritic cell vaccination. This rearrangement joins TRBV5-1 to TRBJ1-4, with a weak D call TRBD1 (5 bases). The source of this sequence is a human donor with glioblastoma. DNA of the CDR3: TGCGCCAGCAGCTTTACAGCAGGGATAAGGGATGAAAAACTGTTTTTT. Its protein product is CASSFTAGIRDEKLFF.